The sequence of this T cell receptor beta chain was determined in a study of blood T cells in healthy people across ages. Each donor had 8 to 10 milliliters of peripheral blood drawn. Per-sample PBMC isolation yielded at least 6.5 million cells. For the second PCR, which ran for 7 to 11 cycles, a sample-barcoded 5' primer and a J-beta primer mix were used. TCRdb processed the 5' RACE reads anew with MiXCR; each CDR3 protein has one entry. The repertoire has some 670,000 distinct CDR3 sequences, 45% to 60% of them found once; the top ten carry about 13%. V was trimmed by 2 bases and J by 4 bases, leaving 12 bases between them. The V gene's germline CDR1 is KGHSH and CDR2 LQKENI. CDR3 length: 15 amino acids. General study points: In long-lived donors, naive CD4+ cell counts and diversity exceeded those of aged donors.

This clonotype showed up just a few times. Its target is unknown. The TCR sequence derives from a woman aged 80 or over in good health. The chain carries TRBV18 and TRBJ2-1; D is perhaps TRBD2 (6 bases). The sequenced material came from blood. CDR3 in amino acids: CASSPRAGFYNEQFF. CDR3 DNA sequence: TGTGCCAGCTCACCAAGAGCGGGTTTTTACAATGAGCAGTTCTTC. Full variable domain (missing parts from reference TRBV18 and TRBJ2-1): NAGVMQNPRHLVRRRGQEARLRCSPMKGHSHVYWYRQLPEEGLKFMVYLQKENIIDESGMPKERFSAEFPKEGPSILRIQQVVRGDSAAYFCASSPRAGFYNEQFFGPGTRLTVL.